These 5 T cell receptor beta chains were sequenced from one sample in a study of T-cell reconstitution after alpha-beta-depleted transplantation in children. Library preparation (for TCRbeta) was performed with unique molecular identifiers. TCRdb analysed the PCR reads with MiXCR anew, one entry per CDR3 protein. Of hundreds of thousands of distinct CDR3 sequences listed, around 16% are singletons. The sequencing used PBMCs from the stem cell graft donor, collected from the stem cell graft. These receptors were collected from a human donor who donated a stem cell graft to a child with acute lymphoblastic leukemia.

At least ten counts were recorded for this clonotype. The chain has TRBV5-1 and TRBJ2-7, with TRBD1 matching 7 bases. The V gene's germline CDR1 is SGHRS and CDR2 YFSETQ. V trimming: 4 bases; J trimming: 1 base; junction bases outside the gene matches: 5. The CDR3 is made up of 14 amino acids. The DNA for the CDR3 is TGCGCCAGCAGCACATACAGGGGTTCCTACGAGCAGTACTTC. As protein: CASSTYRGSYEQYF.

DNA of the CDR3: TGTGCCAGCAGCTTCGGGACAGGGCTGTGGGCTTTCTTT. Its translation: CASSFGTGLWAFF. V is TRBV5-5 and J is TRBJ1-1; TRBD1 aligns across 9 bases. The CDR3 is 13 amino acids. V shed 2 bases, J shed 11 bases, and the junction held 7 bases outside the gene matches. CDR1 and CDR2 (germline): SGHKS, YYEKEE (reference sequence).

This clonotype was seen more than once but under ten times. The rearrangement joins TRBV6-1 to TRBJ2-6; no reliable D call. CDR1 MNHNS and CDR2 SASEGT come from the germline V gene. CDR3 length: 14 amino acids. The germline V and J ends were trimmed by 11 bases and 0 bases, with 11 bases remaining between them. The CDR3 protein is CAAQSDSGANVLTF. In DNA, the CDR3 is TGTGCCGCCCAGAGCGACTCTGGGGCCAACGTCCTGACTTTC.

The rearrangement joins TRBV7-9 to TRBJ1-1; a possible D gene is TRBD1 (6 bases). The germline gives CDR1 SEHNR, CDR2 FQNEAQ (reference sequence). V lost 2 bases to trimming and J lost 4 bases, with 8 bases between them. The CDR3 covers 13 residues. Here the CDR3 DNA reads TGTGCCAGCAGCTTAAGGGGGATCACTGAAGCTTTCTTT. Its translation is CASSLRGITEAFF.

This clonotype occurred a few times. The V call is TRBV7-9, the J call TRBJ2-2, with D uncertain. Looked up from germline, CDR1 is SEHNR and CDR2 is FQNEAQ (reference sequence). The CDR3 is 14 residues long. Trimming cost V 5 bases and J 4 bases, with 11 bases left between them. This chain's CDR3 is CASSRTVITGELFF. The CDR3 DNA follows: TGTGCCAGCAGCCGGACCGTTATCACCGGGGAGCTGTTTTTT.